The 15 T cell receptor beta chains below all came from one sample that was sequenced in a study of blood T cell repertoires in COVID-19. Profiled with immunoSEQ multiplex PCR; TCRdb holds only in-frame clones, not every one. The sample contains about 270,000 clones, roughly 91% of which appear only once. Sequenced sample: PBMCs or T cells enriched from blood (not recorded which). Source of these receptors: a woman aged 55-70 years in a cohort exposed to, infected with or recovered from COVID-19 (not recorded which).

The V gene is TRBV9, the J gene TRBJ2-1; the match to TRBD2 covers 11 bases. Germline lookup yields CDR1 SGDLS and CDR2 YYNGEE. V lost 4 bases, J lost 7 bases, and 7 bases stayed unmatched. This CDR3 region has 15 residues. Written as DNA, the CDR3 is TGTGCCAGCAGCCCCCCGCTAGCGGGAGGTAATGAGCAGTTCTTC. It yields the protein CASSPPLAGGNEQFF.

V usage is TRBV27 and J usage is TRBJ2-3; 9 nucleotides match TRBD2. The germline CDR1 and CDR2 sequences are MNHEY and SMNVEV (reference sequence). The trim removed 1 base at V and 5 bases at J, leaving 13 bases unmatched. The CDR3 extends over 18 amino acids. The CDR3 DNA sequence: TGTGCCAGCAGTTTATTCCCCTCTGGGGCGGGAGGGGGAGATACGCAGTATTTT. It yields the protein CASSLFPSGAGGGDTQYF.

This clone was detected only once. This chain uses TRBV5-8 with TRBJ2-1; 8 nucleotides agree with TRBD2. Germline CDR1 is SGHTS and CDR2 is YDEGEE. The length of the CDR3 is 13 residues. The trim removed 5 bases at V and 6 bases at J, leaving 4 bases unmatched. In DNA, the CDR3 is TGTGCCAGCAGACGGGAGGGCCCCAATGAGCAGTTCTTC. Encoded protein: CASRREGPNEQFF.

The CDR3 DNA is TGTGCCAGCAGCCTCCGTCGGTCCGAGCAGTACTTC. Residues: CASSLRRSEQYF. The rearrangement links TRBV11-1 to TRBJ2-7; D ambiguous. The CDR3 has 12 amino acids. Per germline, CDR1 SGHAT and CDR2 FQDESV (reference sequence). Deletions cut 5 bases from V and 6 bases from J, with 11 bases between.

The rearrangement uses TRBV2 and TRBJ1-3, with TRBD1 matching over 8 bases. The V gene end was trimmed by 8 bases and the J gene end by 0 bases; junction bases not matched to a gene: 15. Germline CDR1 is SNHLY and CDR2 is FYNNEI. This CDR3 is built from 18 residues. The CDR3 here is CASLGTGTGTYSGNTIYF. DNA of the CDR3: TGTGCCAGCCTTGGGACAGGTACTGGGACCTACTCTGGAAACACCATATATTTT.

The chain combines TRBV5-6 with TRBJ1-6; maybe TRBD1 (6 bases). The CDR3 consists of 14 residues. V gave up 4 bases and J gave up 7 bases, with 12 bases separating them. Germline CDR1 is SGHDT and CDR2 is YYEEEE. CDR3 DNA: TGTGCCAGCAGCCCGGACAGAAACAATTCACCCCTCCACTTT. Residues: CASSPDRNNSPLHF. Full variable domain (outside the CDR3, taken from reference TRBV5-6 and TRBJ1-6): DAGVTQSPTHLIKTRGQQVTLRCSPKSGHDTVSWYQQALGQGPQFIFQYYEEEERQRGNFPDRFSGHQFPNYSSELNVNALLLGDSALYLCASSPDRNNSPLHFGNGTRLTVT.

V is TRBV9 and J is TRBJ2-3; maybe TRBD1 (6 bases). Germline V gene lookup returns CDR1 SGDLS and CDR2 YYNGEE. V was shortened by 0 bases and J by 3 bases, with 14 bases between the two germline ends. The CDR3 is 16 residues long. The CDR3 DNA sequence: TGTGCCAGCAGCGTAGCTGAGGGGGAGAGGACAGATACGCAGTATTTT. Its protein is CASSVAEGERTDTQYF.

Remarks on this clone: This sample includes further DNA sequences coding for the same CDR3. The chain combines TRBV28 with TRBJ1-1; 7 nucleotides agree with TRBD1. V shed 2 bases and J 0 bases; nucleotides not matched to a gene: 3. The length of the CDR3 is 15 residues. Germline CDR1 MDHEN, CDR2 SYDVKM. The CDR3 coding sequence is TGTGCCAGCAGTTTACCACAGGGGCTGAACACTGAAGCTTTCTTT. It yields the protein CASSLPQGLNTEAFF.

This clone was seen only once. CDR3 DNA sequence: TGCGCCAGCAGCCAAGACTTGACAGGGGGCACTCGCTACACCTTC. Its translation: CASSQDLTGGTRYTF. The chain has TRBV4-1 and TRBJ1-2; TRBD1 aligns across 10 bases. V trimming: 0 bases; J trimming: 9 bases; junction bases outside the gene matches: 7. Germline V CDR1 and CDR2: MGHRA, YSYEKL. This CDR3 spans 15 amino acids.

This clone was seen a handful of times. The V gene is TRBV30, the J gene TRBJ1-1; D not resolved. The CDR3 totals 13 residues. Germline V gives CDR1 GTSNPN, CDR2 SVGIG (reference sequence). V lost 5 bases to trimming and J lost 1 base, with 11 bases between them. As DNA, the CDR3 is TGTGCCTGGGTAGTGGCCACGAACACTGAAGCTTTCTTT. This sequence encodes CAWVVATNTEAFF.

CDR3 sequence: CASSPTGTGNQPQHF. The CDR3 DNA is TGTGCCAGCAGCCCAACCGGGACAGGGAATCAGCCCCAGCATTTT. J is TRBJ1-5 and V is TRBV7-9; 9 bases match TRBD1. V lost 5 bases and J lost 4; bases outside the gene matches: 6. The CDR3 consists of 15 residues. From germline, CDR1 is SEHNR and CDR2 FQNEAQ (reference sequence). The full variable domain, rest sourced from reference TRBV7-9 and TRBJ1-5, is DTGVSQNPRHKITKRGQNVTFRCDPISEHNRLYWYRQTLGQGPEFLTYFQNEAQLEKSRLLSDRFSAERPKGSFSTLEIQRTEQGDSAMYLCASSPTGTGNQPQHFGDGTRLSIL.

The rearrangement joins TRBV5-6 to TRBJ1-2, with 7 bases fitting TRBD1. Unmatched junction bases numbered 13, after V lost 1 base and J lost 7 bases. The CDR3 is made up of 16 amino acids. In germline, CDR1 is SGHDT, CDR2 YYEEEE. In DNA form, the CDR3 reads TGTGCCAGCAGCTTGTTGGGGCAGGAACAGGGGATTGGCTACACCTTC. This translates into CASSLLGQEQGIGYTF.

Remarks on this clone: Other DNA sequences in the sample encode the same CDR3. This chain uses TRBV10-2 with TRBJ1-4; 10 positions agree with TRBD1. CDR1 and CDR2 (germline): WSHSY, SAAADI. CDR3 length: 13 amino acids. The V and J ends lost 4 bases and 8 bases, in that order; junction bases with no gene match: 1. Written as DNA, the CDR3 is TGCGCCAGCAGTGGGACAGGGGGAGAAAAACTGTTTTTT. Its translation is CASSGTGGEKLFF.

This chain uses TRBV9 with TRBJ1-2; no clear D. Germline-derived CDR1 and CDR2 are SGDLS and YYNGEE. This CDR3 has 14 amino acids. The V and J ends lost 4 bases and 3 bases respectively, with 13 bases between them. The CDR3 DNA reads as TGTGCCAGCAGCCCCGGGAGGCAGTACTATGGCTACACCTTC. Its translation is CASSPGRQYYGYTF.

The CDR3, as DNA: TGTGCCAGCAGCTTAACAGGGGGCCGCATGAACACTGAAGCTTTCTTT. Its protein product is CASSLTGGRMNTEAFF. The gene calls are TRBV21-1 and TRBJ1-1; whether TRBD1, the table's D call, matches the DNA was not checked. TRBV21-1 is designated a pseudogene. The CDR3 sequence is 16 residues long.